Following are 31 T cell receptor beta chains from one sample sequenced in a study of cytomegalovirus exposure and HLA in healthy donors. With 60 Vbeta and 13 Jbeta primers, the PCR was carried out. Libraries were prepared by immunoSEQ multiplex PCR; TCRdb keeps only in-frame clonotypes and omits some of them. The top ten hold 3.5% to 4% of the sample, which has about 110,000 clones, less than 80% seen once. Sequenced: PBMCs. All receptors come from a man aged 25-40 years in good health and CMV-seropositive.

The chain combines TRBV7-9 with TRBJ2-5; tentatively, D is TRBD1 (6 bases). The end of the DNA fits TRBJ2-7 better, so the J call may be wrong. Germline loops: CDR1 SEHNR, CDR2 FQNEAQ (reference sequence). The CDR3 consists of 15 residues. CDR3 in amino acids: CASSLTGSSSYEQYF. Written as DNA, the CDR3 is TGTGCCAGCAGTCTAACAGGGAGCAGCTCCTACGAGCAGTACTTC.

The chain uses TRBV6-6 and TRBJ1-1; 9 positions match TRBD1. Trimming took 6 bases from V and 6 from J; bases not matched to a gene: 14. Germline CDR1 is MNHNY and CDR2 is SVGAGI (reference sequence). The CDR3 is 16 amino acids. The CDR3 loop is CASRPREGQGKPEAFF. In DNA, the CDR3 is TGTGCCAGCAGGCCGAGAGAAGGACAGGGGAAGCCTGAAGCTTTCTTT.

V and J are TRBV5-4 and TRBJ2-1; a weak D match, TRBD2 (7 bases). The CDR3 spans 14 residues. Germline CDR1 and CDR2: SGHNT and YYREEE (reference sequence). Trimming pared 4 bases from V and 4 bases from J, leaving 12 bases between. This CDR3 reads CASSRGAEYNEQFF. The DNA of the CDR3 is TGTGCCAGCAGCCGGGGGGCCGAATACAATGAGCAGTTCTTC.

This clone came up once. The V call is TRBV6-6, the J call TRBJ2-1, with a weak D call TRBD2 (5 bases). This CDR3 is built from 12 residues. Germline CDR1 MNHNY, CDR2 SVGAGI (reference sequence). Trimming cost V 0 bases and J 10 bases, with 7 bases left between them. DNA for the CDR3: TGTGCCAGCAGTTACTCGTGGAGGGAGCAGTTCTTC. It is translated as CASSYSWREQFF.

This clone was detected once. This sequence joins TRBV6-5 and TRBJ2-7, with D possibly being TRBD2 (5 bases). Germline-derived CDR1 and CDR2 are MNHEY and SVGAGI. Trimming cost V 0 bases and J 5 bases, with 11 bases left between them. The CDR3 is 14 residues long. The DNA of the CDR3 is TGTGCCAGCAGTTACTCCGTTTACGGGGACGAGCAGTACTTC. It yields the protein CASSYSVYGDEQYF.

V gene TRBV11-3 combines with J gene TRBJ2-1; D is undetermined. The CDR3 is 13 amino acids. From germline, CDR1 is SGHNT and CDR2 YENEEA. The V end was cut by 2 bases, the J end by 5 bases, with 7 bases between. The CDR3 sequence: CASSLYGNNEQFF. The CDR3 DNA follows: TGTGCCAGCAGCTTATACGGTAACAATGAGCAGTTCTTC.

This clone was counted only a few times. The V call is TRBV6-1, the J call TRBJ1-1; D is ambiguous. V lost 8 bases and J lost 2, with 12 bases in between. Germline CDR1 MNHNS, CDR2 SASEGT. The CDR3 has 13 amino acids. CDR3 residues: CASLELFNTEAFF. The CDR3 coding sequence is TGTGCCAGCTTAGAGCTCTTTAACACTGAAGCTTTCTTT.

The chain employs TRBV9 and TRBJ1-6, with D perhaps matching TRBD1 (6 bases). CDR3 size: 14 residues. Trimming took 0 bases from V and 6 from J, leaving 7 bases between them. CDR1 is SGDLS and CDR2 is YYNGEE in the germline V gene. CDR3 DNA sequence: TGTGCCAGCAGCGTAGCAGGGGTTAATTCACCCCTCCACTTT. It encodes CASSVAGVNSPLHF.

The gene calls are TRBV2 and TRBJ1-4, with D maybe TRBD1 (6 bases). CDR1 and CDR2 from the germline V gene are SNHLY and FYNNEI. The CDR3 has 14 amino acids. V shed 6 bases and J shed 7 bases, with 15 bases lying between them. DNA of the CDR3: TGTGCCAGCAGAATTTCGACAGGTTCTGAAAAACTGTTTTTT. Translating it yields CASRISTGSEKLFF.

This clone showed up just a few times. The chain is built from TRBV6-1 and TRBJ1-6, with 9 bases lining up with TRBD1. The germline CDR1 and CDR2 sequences are MNHNS and SASEGT. This CDR3 has 16 amino acids. The J segment lost 8 bases and the V segment lost 1 base, leaving 6 bases of the junction unmatched. Here the CDR3 DNA reads TGTGCCAGCAGTGAAGTGACAGGGGGTTACGATTCACCCCTCCACTTT. Translating gives CASSEVTGGYDSPLHF.

Only a few counts were recorded for this clone. V and J are TRBV7-9 and TRBJ2-3; perhaps TRBD2 as D (7 bases). V gave up 5 bases and J gave up 1 base, with 19 bases separating them. The CDR3 runs to 17 residues. Germline loops: CDR1 SEHNR, CDR2 FQNEAQ (reference sequence). CDR3: CASSKEGGGARTDTQYF. For the CDR3, the DNA is TGTGCCAGCAGCAAAGAAGGGGGGGGCGCACGCACAGATACGCAGTATTTT.

The rearrangement joins TRBV4-1 to TRBJ1-6; D possibly corresponds to TRBD1 (5 bases). The CDR3 totals 16 residues. CDR1 is MGHRA, CDR2 YSYEKL, per germline. Trimming shortened V by 1 base and J by 10 bases, and 17 bases separated the two germline ends. The CDR3 nucleotides read TGCGCCAGCAGCCAAGGGGAAGGGACTGCGGGGTCACCCCTCCACTTT. As protein: CASSQGEGTAGSPLHF.

The V gene is TRBV11-3, the J gene TRBJ2-7, with 8 positions matching TRBD2. The CDR3 covers 15 residues. V lost 2 bases and J lost 5; bases outside the gene matches: 8. Per germline, CDR1 SGHNT and CDR2 YENEEA. This CDR3 reads CASSLSRAGGHEQYF. In nucleotides, the CDR3 is TGTGCCAGCAGCTTAAGTCGTGCGGGAGGACACGAGCAGTACTTC.

This clone has only a few counts. V gene TRBV7-3 combines with J gene TRBJ2-2, with D unresolved. The CDR3 spans 12 residues. Trimming pared 3 bases from V and 6 bases from J, leaving 5 bases between. The V gene's germline CDR1 is SGHTA and CDR2 FQGTGA. CDR3: CASSLPAGELFF. The CDR3 DNA reads as TGTGCCAGCAGCTTGCCGGCCGGGGAGCTGTTTTTT.

This clone was recorded a few times. The J gene is TRBJ2-5, the V gene TRBV2, with a possible D match to TRBD2 (7 bases). The CDR3 covers 13 residues. Trimming took off 1 base at V and 14 bases at J, with 17 bases between the two ends. Germline V gives CDR1 SNHLY, CDR2 FYNNEI. CDR3 residues: CASSEEAGASRYF. For the CDR3, the DNA is TGTGCCAGCAGTGAAGAGGCGGGGGCCTCCAGATACTTC.

The genes are TRBV12-5 and TRBJ1-1; D ambiguous. Germline V lookup: CDR1 LGHNT, CDR2 FRNRAP. V shed 1 base and J shed 2 bases, with 8 bases lying between them. The CDR3 consists of 14 residues. CDR3 sequence (DNA): TGTGCTAGTGGTTTGGCTATCCCCAACACTGAAGCTTTCTTT. Translation gives CASGLAIPNTEAFF.

A few counts support this clone. This sequence joins TRBV11-2 and TRBJ1-5, with a possible D match to TRBD1 (5 bases). Deletions cut 5 bases from V and 9 bases from J, with 14 bases between. Germline assignment: CDR1 SGHAT and CDR2 FQNNGV. This CDR3 has 13 residues. CDR3 in amino acids: CASSPSAGRPQHF. The CDR3 nucleotides are TGTGCCAGCAGCCCGTCGGCAGGGCGGCCCCAGCATTTT.

This chain links TRBV7-8 with TRBJ1-1, with 10 bases aligning to TRBD1. CDR1 is SGHVS and CDR2 is FQNEAQ in the germline V gene. This CDR3 comprises 13 residues. The trim removed 5 bases at V and 12 bases at J, leaving 9 bases unmatched. The CDR3, as DNA: TGTGCCAGCAGCCAATCCGGGACAGGGGTGTCTTTCTTT. It yields the protein CASSQSGTGVSFF. Supplemented by reference TRBV7-8 and TRBJ1-1, the full variable domain reads GAGVSQSPRYKVAKRGQDVALRCDPISGHVSLFWYQQALGQGPEFLTYFQNEAQLDKSGLPSDRFFAERPEGSVSTLKIQRTQQEDSAVYLCASSQSGTGVSFFGQGTRLTVV.

This clone was observed a few times. A read error may produce the germline difference seen at one junction end. CDR3 sequence reads: CASSFGRGDEQFF. Written as DNA, the CDR3 is TGTGCTAGCAGCTTTGGCAGGGGGGATGAGCAGTTCTTC. The rearrangement uses TRBV7-7 and TRBJ2-1; weak D call: TRBD1 (7 bases). Looked up from germline, CDR1 is SSHAT and CDR2 is FNYEAQ (reference sequence). The CDR3 is made up of 13 amino acids.

The gene calls are TRBV9 and TRBJ2-5; tentative D call: TRBD1 (7 bases). The germline V gene has CDR1 SGDLS and CDR2 YYNGEE. The CDR3 contains 17 residues. The germline V and J ends were trimmed by 0 bases and 1 base, with 16 bases remaining between them. The CDR3: CASSVGGGGAFQETQYF. Written as DNA, the CDR3 is TGTGCCAGCAGCGTAGGCGGAGGGGGCGCGTTCCAAGAGACCCAGTACTTC.

This clone was seen a handful of times. The CDR3 region is CASSKVRQETQYF. The CDR3 coding sequence is TGCGCCAGCAGCAAGGTGCGGCAAGAGACCCAGTACTTC. The V call is TRBV5-1, the J call TRBJ2-5; D remains ambiguous. The CDR3 length is 13 residues. The V and J ends lost 4 bases and 2 bases respectively, with 9 bases between them. Germline lookup yields CDR1 SGHRS and CDR2 YFSETQ.

This clone was counted a few times. The chain couples TRBV7-2 to TRBJ2-3, with D perhaps TRBD1 (6 bases). Germline CDR1 is SGHTA and CDR2 is FQGNSA. This CDR3 has 15 amino acids. Trimming stripped 1 base from V and 6 bases from J, with 14 bases between. The CDR3 coding sequence is TGTGCCAGCAGCTTAGGGGGGCCAGGGGCGGATACGCAGTATTTT. It codes for CASSLGGPGADTQYF. The full variable domain, rest sourced from reference TRBV7-2 and TRBJ2-3, is GAGVSQSPSNKVTEKGKDVELRCDPISGHTALYWYRQSLGQGLEFLIYFQGNSAPDKSGLPSDRFSAERTGGSVSTLTIQRTQQEDSAVYLCASSLGGPGADTQYFGPGTRLTVL.

The chain couples TRBV18 to TRBJ1-2; 7 nucleotides agree with TRBD1. V lost 6 bases to trimming and J lost 4 bases; unmatched junction nucleotides: 14. The germline gives CDR1 KGHSH, CDR2 LQKENI. The CDR3 spans 16 residues. The CDR3 here is CASSRLEDRTLYGYTF. Written as DNA, the CDR3 is TGTGCCAGCTCGCGGCTGGAGGACAGGACCCTCTATGGCTACACCTTC.

This clone was observed a single time. The chain joins TRBV6-1 to TRBJ1-1, with unresolved D. The CDR3 totals 13 residues. Germline CDR1 MNHNS, CDR2 SASEGT. Trimming removed 3 bases from V and 5 bases from J, with 10 bases in between. Here the CDR3 reads CASSDTGGTEAFF. CDR3 nucleotides: TGTGCCAGCAGTGATACGGGAGGGACTGAAGCTTTCTTT.

The J gene is TRBJ1-2, the V gene TRBV7-9; 9 positions agree with TRBD1. Looked up from germline, CDR1 is SEHNR and CDR2 is FQNEAQ (reference sequence). J gave up 10 bases and V 8 bases, and 8 bases lay outside the gene matches. This CDR3 has 12 amino acids. The CDR3 spells CASAGQGGDYTF. As DNA, the CDR3 is TGTGCCAGCGCGGGACAGGGAGGTGACTACACCTTC.

This clone has ten or more counts. CDR3 amino acids: CAISPTGGENSPLHF. CDR3 nucleotides: TGTGCCATCAGTCCGACAGGGGGCGAAAATTCACCCCTCCACTTT. This sequence joins TRBV10-3 and TRBJ1-6; 10 bases are a match to TRBD1. Losses at the gene ends were 5 bases for V and 7 bases for J; bases not matched to a gene: 5. Germline V CDR1 and CDR2: ENHRY, SYGVKD. CDR3 length: 15 residues.

This sequence joins TRBV19 and TRBJ1-1; the match to TRBD1 covers 11 bases. The ends lost 7 bases at V and 1 base at J; junction bases unmatched: 8. CDR1 and CDR2 from the germline V gene are LNHDA and SQIVND (reference sequence). The CDR3 totals 16 residues. CDR3: CASNPGQGAWNTEAFF. The CDR3 DNA follows: TGTGCCAGTAACCCCGGACAGGGGGCTTGGAACACTGAAGCTTTCTTT. Together with reference TRBV19 and TRBJ1-1, the CDR3 gives the full variable domain: DGGITQSPKYLFRKEGQNVTLSCEQNLNHDAMYWYRQDPGQGLRLIYYSQIVNDFQKGDIAEGYSVSREKKESFPLTVTSAQKNPTAFYLCASNPGQGAWNTEAFFGQGTRLTVV.

This rearrangement joins TRBV7-9 to TRBJ2-7; tentatively, D is TRBD2 (5 bases). Germline V lookup: CDR1 SEHNR, CDR2 FQNEAQ (reference sequence). This CDR3 spans 13 amino acids. V was shortened by 6 bases and J by 0 bases, with 9 bases between the two germline ends. The chain's CDR3 is CASREGLSYEQYF. CDR3 nucleotide sequence: TGTGCCAGCAGAGAGGGCCTCTCCTACGAGCAGTACTTC.

This chain connects TRBV6-5 to TRBJ1-1; D might be TRBD1 (5 bases). Germline CDR1 reads MNHEY; CDR2 reads SVGAGI. Between the trimmed V and J ends, which lost 6 bases and 7 bases, there was a span of 12 bases. The CDR3 spans 12 residues. The CDR3 DNA sequence: TGTGCCAGCAGAGGGGCCTGGGGTGAAGCTTTCTTT. It is translated as CASRGAWGEAFF.

The chain has TRBV6-4 and TRBJ2-3; D might be TRBD2 (6 bases). The CDR3 is 15 amino acids. V lost 7 bases, J lost 2 bases, and 16 bases lay in between. Germline-derived CDR1 and CDR2 are MRHNA and SNTAGT. The DNA for the CDR3 is TGTGCCAGCAAAGCCGGAATAGCGGCCACAGATACGCAGTATTTT. Translating gives CASKAGIAATDTQYF.

The V and J genes are TRBV19 and TRBJ2-7, with a tentative D call TRBD2 (6 bases). Per the germline V gene, CDR1 is LNHDA and CDR2 is SQIVND (reference sequence). CDR3 length equals 15 residues. Deletions cut 6 bases from V and 6 bases from J, with 21 bases between. DNA for the CDR3: TGTGCCAGTAGCACCCCCCAGGGACTGCGGGGCGAGCAGTACTTC. Translating gives CASSTPQGLRGEQYF.